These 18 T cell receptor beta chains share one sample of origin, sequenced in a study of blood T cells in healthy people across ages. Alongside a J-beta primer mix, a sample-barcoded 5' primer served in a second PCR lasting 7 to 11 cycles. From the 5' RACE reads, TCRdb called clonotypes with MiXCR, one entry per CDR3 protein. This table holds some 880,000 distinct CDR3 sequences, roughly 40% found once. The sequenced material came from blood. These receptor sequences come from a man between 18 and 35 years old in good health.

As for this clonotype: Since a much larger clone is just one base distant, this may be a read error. CDR3 sequence (DNA): TGCGCCAGCAGCTTGAAACAGGGAGAGATGGCAGATACGCAGTATTTT. Translated: CASSLKQGEMADTQYF. The rearrangement links TRBV5-1 to TRBJ2-3; maybe TRBD1 (6 bases). Germline loops: CDR1 SGHRS, CDR2 YFSETQ. Trimming removed 1 base from V and 4 bases from J, with 16 bases in between. There are 16 residues in the CDR3.

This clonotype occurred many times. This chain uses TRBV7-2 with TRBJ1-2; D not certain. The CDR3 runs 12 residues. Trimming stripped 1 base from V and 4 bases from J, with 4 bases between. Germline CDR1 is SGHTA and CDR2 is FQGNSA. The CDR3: CASSLDGYGYTF. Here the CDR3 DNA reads TGTGCCAGCAGCTTAGACGGCTATGGCTACACCTTC. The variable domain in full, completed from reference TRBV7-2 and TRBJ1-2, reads GAGVSQSPSNKVTEKGKDVELRCDPISGHTALYWYRQSLGQGLEFLIYFQGNSAPDKSGLPSDRFSAERTGGSVSTLTIQRTQQEDSAVYLCASSLDGYGYTFGSGTRLTVV.

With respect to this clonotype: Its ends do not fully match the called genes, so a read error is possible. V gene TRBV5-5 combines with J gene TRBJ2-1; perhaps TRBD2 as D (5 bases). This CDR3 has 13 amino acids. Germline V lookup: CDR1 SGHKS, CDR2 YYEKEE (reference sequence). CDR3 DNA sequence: TGTGCCAGCAGCTTGCCTACCTACAATGAGCGGTACTTC. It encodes CASSLPTYNERYF.

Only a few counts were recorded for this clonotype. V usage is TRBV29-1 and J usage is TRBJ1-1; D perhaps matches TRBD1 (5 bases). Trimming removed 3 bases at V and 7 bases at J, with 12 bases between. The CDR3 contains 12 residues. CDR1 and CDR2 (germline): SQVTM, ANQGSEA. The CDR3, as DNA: TGCAGCGTTGAGGGGCGGGCAGTTGAAGCTTTCTTT. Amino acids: CSVEGRAVEAFF.

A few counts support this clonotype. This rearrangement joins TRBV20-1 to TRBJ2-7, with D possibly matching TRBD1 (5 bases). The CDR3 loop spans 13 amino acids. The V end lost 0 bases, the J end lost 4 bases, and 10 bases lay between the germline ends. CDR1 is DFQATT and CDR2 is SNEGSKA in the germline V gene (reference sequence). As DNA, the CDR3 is TGCAGTGCTAGAGAGACAGCCTTATACGAGCAGTACTTC. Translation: CSARETALYEQYF.

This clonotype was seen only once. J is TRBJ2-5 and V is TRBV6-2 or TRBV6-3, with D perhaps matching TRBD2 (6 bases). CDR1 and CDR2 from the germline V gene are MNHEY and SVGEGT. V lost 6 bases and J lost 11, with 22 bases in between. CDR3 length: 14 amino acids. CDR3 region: CASSKSGSSNEQYF. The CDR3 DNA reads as TGTGCCAGCAGCAAAAGCGGGTCCTCTAATGAGCAGTACTTC.

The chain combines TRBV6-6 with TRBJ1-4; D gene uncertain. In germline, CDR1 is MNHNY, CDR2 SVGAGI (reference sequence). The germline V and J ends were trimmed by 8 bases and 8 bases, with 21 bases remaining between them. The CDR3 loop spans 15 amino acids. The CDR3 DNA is TGTGCCAGCCGAGTTCTCGGGATCGGAGAAGAAAAACTGTTTTTT. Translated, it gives CASRVLGIGEEKLFF.

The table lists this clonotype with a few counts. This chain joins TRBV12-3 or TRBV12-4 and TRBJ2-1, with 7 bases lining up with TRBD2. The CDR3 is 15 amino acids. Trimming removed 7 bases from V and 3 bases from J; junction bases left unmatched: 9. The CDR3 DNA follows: TGTGCCAGCAACCCGTCGGGGGGAGTCTACAATGAGCAGTTCTTC. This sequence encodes CASNPSGGVYNEQFF.

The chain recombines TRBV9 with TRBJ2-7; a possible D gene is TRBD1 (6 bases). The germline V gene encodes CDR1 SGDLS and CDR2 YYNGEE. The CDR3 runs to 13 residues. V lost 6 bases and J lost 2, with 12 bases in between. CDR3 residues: CASTIGTTYEQYF. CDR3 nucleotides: TGTGCCAGCACAATTGGGACAACCTACGAGCAGTACTTC.

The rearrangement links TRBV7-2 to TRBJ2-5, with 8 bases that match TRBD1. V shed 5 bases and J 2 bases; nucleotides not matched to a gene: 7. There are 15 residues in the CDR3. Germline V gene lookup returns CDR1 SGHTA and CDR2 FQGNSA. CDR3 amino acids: CASSLDRDPQETQYF. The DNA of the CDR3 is TGTGCCAGCAGCCTGGACAGGGACCCTCAAGAGACCCAGTACTTC.

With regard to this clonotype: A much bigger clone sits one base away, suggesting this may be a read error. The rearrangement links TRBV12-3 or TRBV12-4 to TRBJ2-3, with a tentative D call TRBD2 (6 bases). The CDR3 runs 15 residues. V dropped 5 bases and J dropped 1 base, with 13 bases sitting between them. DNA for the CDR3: TGTGCCAGCAGTATCCTCGGGGGTGGCACAGATACGCAGTATTTT. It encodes CASSILGGGTDTQYF.

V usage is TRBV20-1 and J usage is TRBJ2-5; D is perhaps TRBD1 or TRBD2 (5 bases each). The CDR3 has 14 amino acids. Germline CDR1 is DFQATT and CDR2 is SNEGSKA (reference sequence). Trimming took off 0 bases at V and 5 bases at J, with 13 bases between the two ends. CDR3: CSAREAGTGETQYF. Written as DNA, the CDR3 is TGCAGTGCTAGAGAGGCAGGGACGGGGGAGACCCAGTACTTC.

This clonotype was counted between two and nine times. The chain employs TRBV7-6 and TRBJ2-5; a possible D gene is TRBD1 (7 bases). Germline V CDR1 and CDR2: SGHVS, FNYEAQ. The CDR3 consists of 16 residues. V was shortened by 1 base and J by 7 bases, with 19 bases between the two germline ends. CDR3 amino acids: CASSLGGDRLTRTQYF. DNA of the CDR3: TGTGCCAGCAGCTTAGGGGGGGACAGACTAACCAGGACCCAGTACTTC.

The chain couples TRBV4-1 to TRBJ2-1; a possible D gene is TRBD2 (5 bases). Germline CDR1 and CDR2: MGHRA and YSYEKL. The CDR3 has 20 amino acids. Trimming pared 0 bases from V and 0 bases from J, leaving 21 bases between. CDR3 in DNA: TGCGCCAGCAGCCAAGATTCGTTAGGGTCGCGGGCGAACTCCTACAATGAGCAGTTCTTC. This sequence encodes CASSQDSLGSRANSYNEQFF.

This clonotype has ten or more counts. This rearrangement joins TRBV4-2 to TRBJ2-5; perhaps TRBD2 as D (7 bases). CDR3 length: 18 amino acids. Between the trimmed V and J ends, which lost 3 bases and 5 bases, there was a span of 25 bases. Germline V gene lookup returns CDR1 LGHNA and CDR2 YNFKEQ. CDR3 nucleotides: TGTGCCAGCAGCCACGCACCACCCAAGAGCGGGGACATTGAGACCCAGTACTTC. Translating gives CASSHAPPKSGDIETQYF.

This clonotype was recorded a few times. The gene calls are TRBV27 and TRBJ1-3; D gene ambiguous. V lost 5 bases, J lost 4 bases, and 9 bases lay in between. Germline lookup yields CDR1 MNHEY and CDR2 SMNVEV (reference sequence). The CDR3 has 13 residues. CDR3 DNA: TGTGCCAGCAGTGGTGGGTACGGAAACACCATATATTTT. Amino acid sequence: CASSGGYGNTIYF.

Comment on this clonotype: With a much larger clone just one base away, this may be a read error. The CDR3 DNA is TGTGCCAGCAGTTTATGTGGGGTACAGGGGTACTACAATGAGCAGTTCTTC. It encodes CASSLCGVQGYYNEQFF. The chain carries TRBV27 and TRBJ2-1; 7 bases are shared with TRBD1. This CDR3 is 17 amino acids long. CDR1 MNHEY and CDR2 SMNVEV come from the germline V gene (reference sequence). V lost 1 base, J lost 3 bases, and 9 bases stayed unmatched.

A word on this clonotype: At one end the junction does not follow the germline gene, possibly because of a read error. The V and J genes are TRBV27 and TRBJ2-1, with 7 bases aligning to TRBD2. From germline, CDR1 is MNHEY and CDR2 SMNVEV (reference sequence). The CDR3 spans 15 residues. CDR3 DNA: TGTGCCAGCAGTTTAAGGGACTACTCCTGCAATGAGCAGTTCTTC. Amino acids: CASSLRDYSCNEQFF.